Included here is one T cell receptor beta chain sequence, with context. This sample is drawn from a study of cytomegalovirus exposure and HLA in healthy donors. The germline CDR1 and CDR2 sequences are MNHEY and SVGAGI. The CDR3 sequence is 14 residues long. J gave up 8 bases and V 8 bases, and 13 bases lay outside the gene matches. The donors (healthy individuals) were bone marrow donors. Researchers ran the PCR with 60 Vbeta and 13 Jbeta primers. Repertoires were generated with immunoSEQ multiplex PCR, while TCRdb's copy carries only in-frame clones and drops some. The repertoire holds approximately 150,000 clones, about 71% seen once, with approximately 1.5% in the top ten.

V and J are TRBV6-5 and TRBJ1-2; 8 bases are shared with TRBD1. The material sequenced was PBMCs. The sequence derives from a man between 45 and 60 years old in good health and CMV-seronegative. The CDR3 loop is CASGRVQGASGYTF. The CDR3 region has the DNA TGTGCCAGCGGTCGGGTCCAGGGGGCGTCCGGCTACACCTTC.